One sample yielded the 9 T cell receptor beta chains listed below, sequenced in a study of blood T cell repertoires in COVID-19. Data came from immunoSEQ multiplex PCR; TCRdb stores just in-frame clones and leaves some out. The data contain 65,000 or so clones, around 87% of them singletons. Sequenced: peripheral blood. The receptors derive from a human donor with acute or convalescent COVID-19. The donor label of this sample is uncertain.

The CDR3 loop reads CASSYSWRGAYEQYF. As DNA, the CDR3 is TGTGCCAGCAGTTACTCCTGGCGGGGGGCCTACGAGCAGTACTTC. This chain links TRBV6-5 with TRBJ2-7, with 8 bases aligning to TRBD2. Looked up from germline, CDR1 is MNHEY and CDR2 is SVGAGI. J lost 2 bases, V lost 0 bases, and 3 bases had no gene match. This CDR3 has 15 residues.

In nucleotides, the CDR3 is TGTGCCAGCAGCTCGCTAGCAGGGAACACCGGGGAGCTGTTTTTT. Its protein is CASSSLAGNTGELFF. The chain links TRBV7-3 to TRBJ2-2, with D possibly being TRBD2 (5 bases). This CDR3 is built from 15 residues. The germline V and J ends were trimmed by 4 bases and 1 base, with 10 bases remaining between them. Looked up from germline, CDR1 is SGHTA and CDR2 is FQGTGA.

The V and J genes are TRBV21-1 and TRBJ1-5. TRBV21-1 is a documented pseudogene. The CDR3 loop spans 16 amino acids. CDR3 protein: CASSNGGLFSNQPQHF. For the CDR3, the DNA is TGTGCCAGCAGCAATGGAGGACTGTTTAGCAATCAGCCCCAGCATTTT.

The rearrangement joins TRBV7-9 to TRBJ2-1; the D is unclear. This CDR3 has 16 residues. From germline, CDR1 is SEHNR and CDR2 FQNEAQ (reference sequence). Between the trimmed V and J ends, which lost 1 base and 5 bases, there was a span of 15 bases. CDR3 nucleotides: TGTGCCAGCAGCTTAGGGCCCGGGTCCACCCACAATGAGCAGTTCTTC. It encodes CASSLGPGSTHNEQFF.

The chain employs TRBV11-2 and TRBJ1-1; 8 nucleotides match TRBD1. Germline loops: CDR1 SGHAT, CDR2 FQNNGV. With V trimmed by 2 bases and J by 5 bases, 10 bases remained unmatched. CDR3 length: 16 residues. The CDR3 loop is CASSLQPGGFGTEAFF. The CDR3 DNA is TGTGCCAGCAGCTTACAGCCAGGGGGCTTTGGAACTGAAGCTTTCTTT.

This chain uses TRBV28 with TRBJ2-1, with 11 nucleotides matching TRBD2. Germline CDR1 reads MDHEN; CDR2 reads SYDVKM. V shed 5 bases, J shed 5 bases, and the junction held 5 bases outside the gene matches. The CDR3 is 15 residues long. The CDR3 sequence is CASSQLAGANNEQFF. The CDR3, as DNA: TGTGCCAGCAGTCAACTAGCGGGAGCCAACAATGAGCAGTTCTTC.

This clone was observed a handful of times. J is TRBJ1-2 and V is TRBV2; D ambiguous. V shed 9 bases and J shed 8 bases, with 16 bases lying between them. CDR1 and CDR2 (germline): SNHLY, FYNNEI. The CDR3 covers 12 residues. CDR3 amino acids: CASRVEGPGYTF. The CDR3 region has the DNA TGTGCCAGTCGAGTCGAGGGTCCAGGCTACACCTTC.

The chain carries TRBV6-5 and TRBJ1-2, with D hard to call. Germline loops: CDR1 MNHEY, CDR2 SVGAGI. The CDR3 runs 16 residues. Trimming took 0 bases from V and 2 from J, leaving 13 bases between them. The CDR3 sequence: CASSYSVVPRNYGYTF. The CDR3 bases are TGTGCCAGCAGTTACTCAGTGGTCCCCAGAAACTATGGCTACACCTTC.

The chain employs TRBV27 and TRBJ1-5; maybe TRBD1 (5 bases). The CDR3 is made up of 16 amino acids. V gave up 10 bases and J gave up 0 bases, with 19 bases separating them. Looked up from germline, CDR1 is MNHEY and CDR2 is SMNVEV (reference sequence). The CDR3 reads CANTHLRQSSNQPQHF. The DNA of the CDR3 is TGTGCCAACACCCACCTTAGACAGTCTAGCAATCAGCCCCAGCATTTT.